This is a list of T cell receptor beta chains from one sample in a study of spatial heterogeneity in lung cancer. TCRdb reprocessed the 5' RACE reads with MiXCR, giving one entry per CDR3 protein. The profile shows 6,900 or so distinct CDR3 sequences, 12% of them singletons. This specimen consisted of lung tumor tissue, obtained at surgery. These receptors originate from a male donor with early-stage non-small cell lung cancer. Each CDR3 is given with its conserved first and last residue. D genes are given only for firm matches.

V	D	J	CDR3
TRBV20-1	TRBD1	TRBJ2-4	CSVPGQGNSKNIQYF
TRBV9	TRBD1	TRBJ2-6	CASSVTPRRTGVGANVLTF
TRBV2	.	TRBJ1-5	CATARDGNQPQHF
TRBV7-6	.	TRBJ2-7	CASSAGGPYEQYF
TRBV2	.	TRBJ1-4	CASSRQATNEKLFF
TRBV20-1	TRBD2	TRBJ2-7	CSAAGPSGSHEQYF
TRBV12-3/TRBV12-4	TRBD1	TRBJ1-2	CASSLGTGSYGYTF
TRBV7-2	.	TRBJ2-7	CASSLEGGTSYEQYF
TRBV6-2/TRBV6-3	.	TRBJ1-2	CASSYATGPNGYTF
TRBV12-3/TRBV12-4	.	TRBJ2-7	CASSFSGSSYEQYF
TRBV5-1	.	TRBJ2-7	CASSLQGGNAYEQYF
TRBV12-5	.	TRBJ1-1	CASGLEALQDTEALF
TRBV4-1	TRBD1	TRBJ1-6	CASSQRSRTGDSPLHF
TRBV18	.	TRBJ2-6	CASSPGPVSGANVLTF
TRBV11-3	TRBD1	TRBJ2-2	CASSSDPGTGGTGELFF
TRBV3-1	.	TRBJ2-7	CASSQGMIGTYEQYF
TRBV12-3/TRBV12-4	.	TRBJ1-5	CASSFDPGQQPQHF
TRBV2	.	TRBJ2-7	CASSVRGTYEQYF
TRBV4-2	.	TRBJ1-3	CASSQAGGNTIYF
TRBV5-1	.	TRBJ2-2	CASSRLDPGRELFF
TRBV7-8	TRBD2	TRBJ2-7	CASSPFRLAGPYEQYF
TRBV6-1	.	TRBJ2-5	CAGGPSRSETQYF
TRBV7-7	TRBD2	TRBJ2-1	CASSLSGRPGNEQFF
TRBV20-1	TRBD2	TRBJ2-3	CSAIPSGSLLGTDTQYF
TRBV29-1	.	TRBJ1-3	CSVEGGNTIYF
TRBV11-3	.	TRBJ2-2	CASSLGPSKLFF
TRBV28	.	TRBJ1-1	CASSPPPWGEAFF
TRBV30	.	TRBJ1-1	CAWSRVVNTEAFF
TRBV18	.	TRBJ1-5	CASSGDTTWPQHF
TRBV20-1	TRBD2	TRBJ2-7	CSARDGEGPFYEQYF
TRBV4-1	TRBD2	TRBJ2-3	CASSHLGLAGEDTQYF
TRBV20-1	TRBD1	TRBJ1-3	CSAAGQVGGNTIYF
TRBV10-3	.	TRBJ2-5	CATAGLQETQYF
TRBV4-1	TRBD2	TRBJ2-2	CASSQETGGSNTGELFF
TRBV27	.	TRBJ1-1	CASSLAGRTEAFF
TRBV20-1	.	TRBJ2-2	CSARSGTGELFF
TRBV28	.	TRBJ1-5	CASTPAGRGGVSNQPQHF
TRBV7-9	.	TRBJ2-2	CASSLGPQNTGELFF
TRBV6-6	.	TRBJ1-2	CASNRRDTYGYTF
TRBV20-1	.	TRBJ1-1	CSASLGGGANTEAFF
TRBV5-4	.	TRBJ2-3	CASSPSEGYSTDTQYF
TRBV29-1	.	TRBJ2-7	CSVQNYEQYF
TRBV28	TRBD1	TRBJ1-2	CASSGGQGRPYGYTF
TRBV4-2	.	TRBJ2-5	CASSQDFGALQETQYF